The 29 T cell receptor beta chains given below trace back to one sample, sequenced in a study of cytomegalovirus exposure and HLA in healthy donors. PCR primers comprised 60 Vbeta and 13 Jbeta primers. Profiling relied on immunoSEQ multiplex PCR, and the TCRdb table lists in-frame clones only, not all of them. The table has some 99,000 clones, under 85% seen once. Sequencing was done on a sample of PBMCs. These receptors were obtained from a man between 40 and 49 years old in good health and CMV-seronegative.

The V gene is TRBV9, the J gene TRBJ2-3; 8 bases match TRBD2. With V trimmed by 3 bases and J by 1 base, 7 bases remained unmatched. The V gene's germline CDR1 is SGDLS and CDR2 YYNGEE. The CDR3 loop spans 16 amino acids. The CDR3 here is CASSAGTSPRTDTQYF. The DNA of the CDR3 is TGTGCCAGCAGCGCAGGGACTAGTCCCCGCACAGATACGCAGTATTTT.

Concerning this clone: Other DNA sequences in the sample encode the same CDR3. The chain carries TRBV5-6 and TRBJ2-5, with TRBD1 as a possible D gene (5 bases). CDR1 and CDR2 from the germline V gene are SGHDT and YYEEEE. The CDR3 contains 15 residues. V was shortened by 0 bases and J by 9 bases, with 18 bases between the two germline ends. The CDR3 is CASSLVERQTQAQYF. Written as DNA, the CDR3 is TGTGCCAGCAGCTTGGTAGAGCGACAGACCCAGGCCCAGTACTTC. Based on the CDR3 plus reference TRBV5-6 and TRBJ2-5, the full variable domain is DAGVTQSPTHLIKTRGQQVTLRCSPKSGHDTVSWYQQALGQGPQFIFQYYEEEERQRGNFPDRFSGHQFPNYSSELNVNALLLGDSALYLCASSLVERQTQAQYFGPGTRLLVL.

V is TRBV4-2 and J is TRBJ1-3; D ambiguous. CDR1 is LGHNA and CDR2 is YNFKEQ in the germline V gene. V lost 4 bases and J 0 bases, leaving 13 bases between the germline ends. This CDR3 is 16 amino acids long. In DNA form, the CDR3 reads TGTGCCAGCAGCCGCCGGAGTTTGAGCTCTGGAAACACCATATATTTT. Residues: CASSRRSLSSGNTIYF.

V and J are TRBV21-1 and TRBJ1-2. TRBV21-1 is listed as a pseudogene. The CDR3 is 15 amino acids. The CDR3 protein is CASSPSLRGLHGYTF. The CDR3 DNA reads TGTGCCAGCAGCCCCTCCCTTAGGGGACTTCATGGCTACACCTTC.

The V and J genes are TRBV5-5 and TRBJ1-2; D is ambiguous. The germline V and J ends were trimmed by 1 base and 2 bases, with 15 bases remaining between them. Germline loops: CDR1 SGHKS, CDR2 YYEKEE (reference sequence). The CDR3 is made up of 16 amino acids. The CDR3 nucleotides read TGTGCCAGCAGCTTGTCCGGTACCTCCCCAAACTATGGCTACACCTTC. Its translation: CASSLSGTSPNYGYTF. Based on the CDR3 plus reference TRBV5-5 and TRBJ1-2, the full variable domain is DAGVTQSPTHLIKTRGQQVTLRCSPISGHKSVSWYQQVLGQGPQFIFQYYEKEERGRGNFPDRFSARQFPNYSSELNVNALLLGDSALYLCASSLSGTSPNYGYTFGSGTRLTVV.

This clone was seen repeatedly, ten times or more. Additional DNA sequences in this sample encode the identical CDR3. CDR3: CASSREGQGDTEAFF. In DNA form, the CDR3 reads TGTGCCAGCAGCAGAGAAGGACAGGGGGACACTGAAGCTTTCTTT. The V gene is TRBV7-2, the J gene TRBJ1-1; TRBD1 agrees at 10 bases. The V and J ends lost 5 bases and 3 bases, in that order; junction bases with no gene match: 6. Germline V CDR1 and CDR2: SGHTA, FQGNSA. The CDR3 is made up of 15 amino acids. Filled out from reference TRBV7-2 and TRBJ1-1, the complete variable domain reads GAGVSQSPSNKVTEKGKDVELRCDPISGHTALYWYRQSLGQGLEFLIYFQGNSAPDKSGLPSDRFSAERTGGSVSTLTIQRTQQEDSAVYLCASSREGQGDTEAFFGQGTRLTVV.

This clone was counted between two and nine times. The V call is TRBV23-1, the J call TRBJ1-2; 11 bases line up with TRBD1. TRBV23-1 is annotated as an ORF whose role is uncertain. Trimming at V came to 0 bases and at J to 7 bases, leaving 25 bases not matched to a gene. The CDR3 totals 22 residues. CDR3: CASSQSLDRGLFSLDQVGGYTF. CDR3 bases: TGCGCCAGCAGTCAATCTCTGGACAGGGGGCTTTTTTCACTGGATCAGGTGGGTGGCTACACCTTC.

This clone was observed a handful of times. This rearrangement joins TRBV4-3 to TRBJ2-1, with TRBD2 as a possible D gene (6 bases). The CDR3 totals 13 residues. Germline V gives CDR1 LGHNA, CDR2 YSLEER. V was pared by 0 bases and J by 9 bases, with 9 bases between. CDR3 bases: TGCGCCAGCAGCCAAGATCGGGGAGGTGAGCAGTTCTTC. Protein: CASSQDRGGEQFF.

There are a few counts of this clone. The chain employs TRBV2 and TRBJ2-7, with D maybe TRBD2 (6 bases). Trimming removed 3 bases from V and 2 bases from J, with 8 bases in between. The CDR3 loop spans 13 amino acids. Per the germline V gene, CDR1 is SNHLY and CDR2 is FYNNEI. CDR3 coding DNA: TGTGCCAGCAGTGAGGGGGGACCCTACGAGCAGTACTTC. Translating it yields CASSEGGPYEQYF. Based on the CDR3 plus reference TRBV2 and TRBJ2-7, the full variable domain is EPEVTQTPSHQVTQMGQEVILRCVPISNHLYFYWYRQILGQKVEFLVSFYNNEISEKSEIFDDQFSVERPDGSNFTLKIRSTKLEDSAMYFCASSEGGPYEQYFGPGTRLTVT.

The chain joins TRBV6-1 to TRBJ2-7, with D unresolved. In germline, CDR1 is MNHNS, CDR2 SASEGT. V was pared by 1 base and J by 3 bases, with 16 bases between. The CDR3 extends over 16 amino acids. The CDR3 sequence is CASSEGASTSIYEQYF. The CDR3 nucleotides read TGTGCCAGCAGTGAAGGGGCGAGCACCAGTATCTACGAGCAGTACTTC.

Only one count was recorded for this clone. The chain uses TRBV6-5 and TRBJ1-2; a possible D gene is TRBD1 (5 bases). Looked up from germline, CDR1 is MNHEY and CDR2 is SVGAGI. Trimming cost V 6 bases and J 1 base, with 12 bases left between them. The CDR3 consists of 14 residues. Here the CDR3 DNA reads TGTGCCAGCAGCCTCGCGGGGGGTAACTATGGCTACACCTTC. Translation gives CASSLAGGNYGYTF.

This clone was recorded once. This sequence joins TRBV10-2 and TRBJ2-1; a weak D match, TRBD2 (7 bases). The CDR3 loop spans 15 amino acids. Germline CDR1 is WSHSY and CDR2 is SAAADI. Trimming stripped 7 bases from V and 5 bases from J, with 18 bases between. The CDR3 region has the DNA TGCGCCAGCAAGGTGGGGGGGCAGATGGACAATGAGCAGTTCTTC. Translation gives CASKVGGQMDNEQFF.

This clone came up a few times. V gene TRBV15 combines with J gene TRBJ2-3; D is ambiguous. The CDR3 has 16 amino acids. V lost 0 bases to trimming and J lost 0 bases, with 10 bases between them. Germline V gene lookup returns CDR1 LNHNV and CDR2 YYDKDF (reference sequence). This CDR3 is CATSREGYGSTDTQYF. CDR3 in DNA: TGTGCCACCAGCAGAGAGGGCTACGGTAGCACAGATACGCAGTATTTT.

The rearrangement joins TRBV2 to TRBJ1-5, with TRBD1 matching 10 bases. The CDR3 totals 19 residues. V was pared by 3 bases and J by 2 bases, with 13 bases of the junction left unmatched. From germline, CDR1 is SNHLY and CDR2 FYNNEI. CDR3 nucleotide sequence: TGTGCCAGCAGTGAGCTCCGTCTCCGGGACAGGGGCGGCAATCAGCCCCAGCATTTT. Translating it yields CASSELRLRDRGGNQPQHF.

The chain is built from TRBV7-9 and TRBJ1-6; 9 bases map to TRBD1. Per the germline V gene, CDR1 is SEHNR and CDR2 is FQNEAQ (reference sequence). J lost 4 bases, V lost 4 bases, and 8 bases had no gene match. The CDR3 is made up of 17 amino acids. The CDR3 coding sequence is TGTGCCAGCAGCTGGGGGACAGGGATGGGGTATAATTCACCCCTCCACTTT. Protein sequence: CASSWGTGMGYNSPLHF.

The chain employs TRBV5-6 and TRBJ1-2; TRBD1 agrees at 11 bases. After removal of 4 bases from V and 2 bases from J, the junction contained 7 bases not matched to a gene. The CDR3 contains 16 residues. CDR1 and CDR2 from the germline V gene are SGHDT and YYEEEE. The CDR3 sequence: CASSLIGTGGNYGYTF. The CDR3, as DNA: TGTGCCAGCAGCCTCATAGGGACAGGGGGAAACTATGGCTACACCTTC.

The gene calls are TRBV19 and TRBJ2-7; 7 bases line up with TRBD1. Looked up from germline, CDR1 is LNHDA and CDR2 is SQIVND (reference sequence). The V and J ends lost 6 bases and 4 bases, in that order; junction bases with no gene match: 6. The CDR3 is 13 residues long. CDR3 in amino acids: CASSDRVGYEQYF. CDR3 DNA: TGTGCCAGTAGCGACAGGGTGGGATACGAGCAGTACTTC.

The V and J genes are TRBV7-3 and TRBJ2-2; tentatively, D is TRBD1 (6 bases). The CDR3 runs to 13 residues. Germline lookup yields CDR1 SGHTA and CDR2 FQGTGA. V lost 1 base and J lost 7, with 7 bases in between. CDR3 nucleotides: TGTGCCAGCAGCTTAAAGGGGGACGGGGAGCTGTTTTTT. Translation: CASSLKGDGELFF.

This chain joins TRBV4-3 and TRBJ1-1; no clear D. CDR3 length: 13 residues. Germline CDR1 is LGHNA and CDR2 is YSLEER. V lost 2 bases and J lost 7, with 11 bases in between. Here the CDR3 DNA reads TGCGCCAGCAGCCAAAGCCGTAGTCGTGAAGCTTTCTTT. The encoded protein is CASSQSRSREAFF.

J is TRBJ1-5 and V is TRBV2; a possible D gene is TRBD1 (6 bases). Trimming took 6 bases from V and 6 from J, leaving 15 bases between them. CDR1 is SNHLY, CDR2 FYNNEI, per germline. The CDR3 covers 14 residues. The CDR3 sequence: CASSGNRASQPQHF. The CDR3 DNA reads TGTGCCAGCAGCGGGAACAGGGCCAGTCAGCCCCAGCATTTT.

The chain joins TRBV19 to TRBJ2-3; TRBD1 agrees at 8 bases. The CDR3 has 14 amino acids. CDR1 and CDR2 from the germline V gene are LNHDA and SQIVND (reference sequence). V shed 5 bases and J 4 bases; nucleotides not matched to a gene: 5. For the CDR3, the DNA is TGTGCCAGTAGTCCCGGACAGGGCGCAGATACGCAGTATTTT. This sequence encodes CASSPGQGADTQYF.

V and J are TRBV28 and TRBJ2-1; possible D gene TRBD1, 6 bases. The CDR3 runs 12 residues. V lost 7 bases, J lost 8 bases, and 12 bases lay in between. Germline V lookup: CDR1 MDHEN, CDR2 SYDVKM. The CDR3 spells CASTDSIHEQFF. Written as DNA, the CDR3 is TGTGCCAGCACGGACAGTATTCATGAGCAGTTCTTC.

J is TRBJ2-7 and V is TRBV5-4; a possible D gene is TRBD2 (6 bases). Germline loops: CDR1 SGHNT, CDR2 YYREEE (reference sequence). The CDR3 length is 14 residues. The V and J ends lost 4 bases and 5 bases respectively, with 16 bases between them. DNA for the CDR3: TGTGCCAGCAGCGTGAAGACTAGTCTTCACGAGCAGTACTTC. It codes for CASSVKTSLHEQYF. The entire variable domain, with the rest obtained from reference TRBV5-4 and TRBJ2-7, is as follows: ETGVTQSPTHLIKTRGQQVTLRCSSQSGHNTVSWYQQALGQGPQFIFQYYREEENGRGNFPPRFSGLQFPNYSSELNVNALELDDSALYLCASSVKTSLHEQYFGPGTRLTVT.

The chain has TRBV5-4 and TRBJ1-1, with 8 bases identical to TRBD1. The CDR3 totals 13 residues. J lost 5 bases, V lost 4 bases, and 4 bases had no gene match. CDR1 SGHNT and CDR2 YYREEE come from the germline V gene (reference sequence). The CDR3 bases are TGTGCCAGCAGCGACAGGGGAGGGACTGAAGCTTTCTTT. It is translated as CASSDRGGTEAFF.

This CDR3 is CASSAGGQGTSYEQYF. In DNA, the CDR3 is TGTGCCAGCAGCGCCGGGGGACAGGGGACTTCCTACGAGCAGTACTTC. The genes are TRBV9 and TRBJ2-7; 10 bases align to TRBD1. CDR3 length: 16 residues. The V segment lost 3 bases and the J segment 1 base; nucleotides outside the gene matches: 7. Germline loops: CDR1 SGDLS, CDR2 YYNGEE.

This chain joins TRBV18 and TRBJ1-5, with D uncertain. V was cut by 3 bases and J by 1 base, with 10 bases left in between. Germline values: CDR1 KGHSH, CDR2 LQKENI. CDR3 length equals 15 residues. The CDR3 coding sequence is TGTGCCAGCTCACCGCCGGGGTCGAGCAATCAGCCCCAGCATTTT. Translation gives CASSPPGSSNQPQHF.

The chain carries TRBV28 and TRBJ1-5, with 10 bases that match TRBD1. Trimming cost V 6 bases and J 7 bases; bases outside gene matches: 9. Germline V lookup: CDR1 MDHEN, CDR2 SYDVKM. The CDR3 loop spans 15 amino acids. CDR3 in DNA: TGTGCCAGCAGCCCGACAGGGGGCGCCGAACAGCCCCAGCATTTT. Amino acids: CASSPTGGAEQPQHF.

This clone was detected only a few times. This rearrangement joins TRBV28 to TRBJ2-7, with D maybe TRBD1 (5 bases). V dropped 5 bases and J dropped 4 bases, with 12 bases sitting between them. Germline lookup yields CDR1 MDHEN and CDR2 SYDVKM. The CDR3 sequence is 13 residues long. Written as DNA, the CDR3 is TGTGCCAGCAGTGAAGGGGTTGGTTACGAGCAGTACTTC. Amino acid sequence: CASSEGVGYEQYF.

The rearrangement joins TRBV6-6 to TRBJ2-7, with D perhaps matching TRBD2 (6 bases). V dropped 3 bases and J dropped 3 bases, with 15 bases sitting between them. CDR1 and CDR2 from the germline V gene are MNHNY and SVGAGI (reference sequence). The CDR3 has 15 amino acids. As DNA, the CDR3 is TGTGCCAGCAGTTATCGGGAGACACGAGTCTACGAGCAGTACTTC. It codes for CASSYRETRVYEQYF.